This T cell receptor beta chain was observed in a study of blood T cell repertoires in COVID-19. Across the study: Researchers got acute and convalescent COVID-19 samples from the United States, Italy and Spain.

Original processing methods: Amplification of reference gene primers provided the estimated nucleated cell counts. Method: immunoSEQ multiplex PCR; TCRdb's copy keeps in-frame clones and lacks some. Clone size and V and J calls were adopted from that table, with D and trimming inferred from the DNA. Among approximately 63,000 clones listed, about 76% were seen once. The CDR3 covers 13 residues. The germline gives CDR1 MDHEN, CDR2 SYDVKM. V was clipped by 4 bases and J by 4 bases; unmatched bases: 1. The sample was peripheral blood. V gene TRBV28 combines with J gene TRBJ1-1, with 9 bases fitting TRBD1. The origin of this receptor is a woman of 80 years or more with acute or convalescent COVID-19. The CDR3 DNA reads as TGTGCCAGCAGTTCGACAGGGGGCACTGAAGCTTTCTTT. This gives the protein CASSSTGGTEAFF. Combining the CDR3 with reference TRBV28 and TRBJ1-1 gives the whole variable domain DVKVTQSSRYLVKRTGEKVFLECVQDMDHENMFWYRQDPGLGLRLIYFSYDVKMKEKGDIPEGYSVSREKKERFSLILESASTNQTSMYLCASSSTGGTEAFFGQGTRLTVV.